The next 4 T cell receptor beta chains were all read from a single sample in a study of blood T cell repertoires in COVID-19. Produced via immunoSEQ multiplex PCR; TCRdb's table is partial and in-frame only. This table holds around 330,000 clones, more than 75% found once. Sequencing used PBMCs or T cells enriched from blood (not recorded which). These receptors came from a man between 60 and 75 years old who had recovered from COVID-19.

V gene TRBV27 combines with J gene TRBJ1-2, with 7 bases identical to TRBD1. This CDR3 region has 14 residues. Germline V gene lookup returns CDR1 MNHEY and CDR2 SMNVEV (reference sequence). Trimming at V came to 3 bases and at J to 1 base, leaving 2 bases not matched to a gene. The CDR3 is CASSFSGGNYGYTF. The CDR3 DNA is TGTGCCAGCAGTTTCTCAGGGGGTAACTATGGCTACACCTTC.

V gene TRBV2 combines with J gene TRBJ1-1; D might be TRBD1 (5 bases). CDR1 is SNHLY, CDR2 FYNNEI, per germline. V shed 8 bases and J shed 7 bases, with 14 bases lying between them. The CDR3 runs 12 residues. Written as DNA, the CDR3 is TGTGCCAGCGGGCAAGGGGTCTTTGAAGCTTTCTTT. Translating it yields CASGQGVFEAFF. The full variable domain, in which reference TRBV2 and TRBJ1-1 provide the parts outside the CDR3, is EPEVTQTPSHQVTQMGQEVILRCVPISNHLYFYWYRQILGQKVEFLVSFYNNEISEKSEIFDDQFSVERPDGSNFTLKIRSTKLEDSAMYFCASGQGVFEAFFGQGTRLTVV.

The chain employs TRBV6-5 and TRBJ1-1; D remains unclear. Germline CDR1 MNHEY, CDR2 SVGAGI. V lost 6 bases and J 7 bases, leaving 15 bases between the germline ends. The CDR3 loop spans 13 amino acids. The CDR3 DNA is TGTGCCAGCAGCCTAGTGGACTTTAGTGAAGCTTTCTTT. It specifies CASSLVDFSEAFF.

V usage is TRBV5-5 and J usage is TRBJ1-2; TRBD1 agrees at 10 bases. Unmatched junction bases numbered 11, after V lost 4 bases and J lost 8 bases. The CDR3 is 15 residues long. The germline V gene encodes CDR1 SGHKS and CDR2 YYEKEE (reference sequence). CDR3 in amino acids: CASSQRVDRGQGYTF. The CDR3 DNA follows: TGTGCCAGCAGCCAACGCGTAGACAGGGGGCAAGGCTACACCTTC.